These 15 T cell receptor beta chains share one sample of origin, sequenced in a study of blood T cell repertoires in COVID-19. The repertoire was sequenced with immunoSEQ multiplex PCR; TCRdb's copy has only in-frame clones and lacks some. The data hold around 150,000 clones, with about 80% observed a single time. Sequencing was done on a sample of peripheral blood. These TCRs come from an elderly woman with acute or convalescent COVID-19.

This rearrangement joins TRBV12-5 to TRBJ2-7; 7 bases match TRBD1. The CDR3 loop spans 19 amino acids. CDR1 is LGHNT and CDR2 is FRNRAP in the germline V gene. After removal of 0 bases from V and 1 base from J, the junction contained 15 bases not matched to a gene. CDR3 protein: CASGLVPSGTENLSYEQYF. In nucleotides, the CDR3 is TGTGCTAGTGGTTTGGTACCGTCCGGGACAGAGAATTTATCCTACGAGCAGTACTTC.

This chain connects TRBV5-6 to TRBJ2-5, with 7 bases lining up with TRBD2. Losses at the gene ends were 3 bases for V and 5 bases for J; bases not matched to a gene: 7. The CDR3 length is 14 residues. Germline V gene sequence: CDR1 SGHDT, CDR2 YYEEEE. CDR3 coding DNA: TGTGCCAGCAGCTCACTTGGGAGGGACGAGACCCAGTACTTC. Protein product: CASSSLGRDETQYF.

The chain links TRBV29-1 to TRBJ1-1; TRBD1 matches 7 bases. The V gene's germline CDR1 is SQVTM and CDR2 ANQGSEA. The CDR3 sequence is 13 residues long. V trimming: 7 bases; J trimming: 1 base; junction bases outside the gene matches: 6. CDR3 DNA: TGCAGCGCCGGGGACAGTGGGAACACTGAAGCTTTCTTT. It encodes CSAGDSGNTEAFF.

The chain employs TRBV28 and TRBJ1-1; 9 positions agree with TRBD1. With V trimmed by 7 bases and J by 1 base, 10 bases remained unmatched. This CDR3 spans 16 amino acids. The V gene's germline CDR1 is MDHEN and CDR2 SYDVKM. The CDR3 DNA sequence: TGTGCCAGCACCTCCTTTGGGGACAGGGAGAACACTGAAGCTTTCTTT. It is translated as CASTSFGDRENTEAFF.

The chain has TRBV27 and TRBJ1-3, with 10 nucleotides matching TRBD1. With V trimmed by 7 bases and J by 0 bases, 15 bases remained unmatched. Per the germline V gene, CDR1 is MNHEY and CDR2 is SMNVEV (reference sequence). This CDR3 spans 19 amino acids. CDR3 in amino acids: CASTVRDRGQPSSGNTIYF. The DNA of the CDR3 is TGTGCCAGCACCGTCCGGGACAGGGGCCAACCAAGCTCTGGAAACACCATATATTTT.

This chain uses TRBV27 with TRBJ2-2, with TRBD2 as a possible D gene (6 bases). Germline CDR1 is MNHEY and CDR2 is SMNVEV (reference sequence). Trimming removed 4 bases at V and 3 bases at J, with 15 bases between. The CDR3 sequence is 16 residues long. The CDR3, as DNA: TGTGCCAGCAGTTATTCGGTCCCGGGGGACACCGGGGAGCTGTTTTTT. Protein product: CASSYSVPGDTGELFF.

The rearrangement joins TRBV5-4 to TRBJ2-7, with D perhaps TRBD2 (6 bases). The DNA end is a closer match to TRBJ2-5, so the J assignment may be wrong. This CDR3 has 15 amino acids. Germline V gene lookup returns CDR1 SGHNT and CDR2 YYREEE (reference sequence). The DNA for the CDR3 is TGTGCCAGCAGCTTAGGGACTTCCTCATCTACGACCCAGTACTTC. This codes for CASSLGTSSSTTQYF.

This chain joins TRBV5-3 and TRBJ1-2; TRBD1 matches at 10 bases. TRBV5-3 is recorded as an ORF, its role being uncertain. There are 19 residues in the CDR3. The junction had 19 bases not matched to a gene; V was cut back by 1 base and J by 7 bases. CDR3 nucleotides: TGTGCCAGAAGCTTGCGGTTGGCGGGACAGGGGCCCACCTCCGCTGGCTACACCTTC. Amino acid sequence: CARSLRLAGQGPTSAGYTF.

This clone occurred once. The chain combines TRBV27 with TRBJ2-7; the match to TRBD1 covers 7 bases. CDR1 is MNHEY and CDR2 is SMNVEV in the germline V gene (reference sequence). Trimming at V came to 8 bases and at J to 3 bases, leaving 4 bases not matched to a gene. This CDR3 contains 12 residues. CDR3 in DNA: TGTGCCAGCCGTTCAGGGGGCTACGAGCAGTACTTC. Translating it yields CASRSGGYEQYF.

This sequence joins TRBV7-2 and TRBJ1-2, with D unclear. The germline V gene has CDR1 SGHTA and CDR2 FQGNSA. The CDR3 covers 14 residues. V lost 1 base and J lost 8, with 14 bases in between. The CDR3 reads CASSLVSGNGGYTF. The CDR3 DNA reads as TGTGCCAGCAGCTTAGTGTCGGGGAATGGAGGCTACACCTTC.

This chain joins TRBV2 and TRBJ1-6, with 7 bases identical to TRBD1. CDR1 and CDR2 from the germline V gene are SNHLY and FYNNEI. The CDR3 covers 16 residues. V trimming: 5 bases; J trimming: 5 bases; junction bases outside the gene matches: 9. CDR3 sequence: CASSYWGTANNSPLHF. The CDR3 DNA reads as TGTGCCAGCAGTTATTGGGGGACAGCGAATAATTCACCCCTCCACTTT.

V is TRBV6-1 and J is TRBJ2-7, with 12 nucleotides matching TRBD2. The germline CDR1 and CDR2 sequences are MNHNS and SASEGT. V lost 3 bases and J lost 2; bases outside the gene matches: 2. The CDR3 spans 15 residues. The CDR3 loop is CASSETSGSPYEQYF. CDR3 in DNA: TGTGCCAGCAGTGAGACTAGCGGGAGCCCCTACGAGCAGTACTTC.

For the CDR3, the DNA is TGTGCCTGGAAGCCTAGCGAGAAGGGGTACGAGCAGTACTTC. Encoded protein: CAWKPSEKGYEQYF. The chain employs TRBV30 and TRBJ2-7; weak D call: TRBD2 (6 bases). CDR3 length: 14 amino acids. V was pared by 4 bases and J by 4 bases, with 17 bases between. Germline-derived CDR1 and CDR2 are GTSNPN and SVGIG (reference sequence).

The gene calls are TRBV6-5 and TRBJ1-5, with D tentatively TRBD1 (6 bases). Germline assignment: CDR1 MNHEY and CDR2 SVGAGI. The V gene lost 0 bases and the J gene lost 5 bases, with 11 bases spanning the gap. The CDR3 is made up of 15 amino acids. As DNA, the CDR3 is TGTGCCAGCAGTTACTCCCTGGACAGTCATCAGCCCCAGCATTTT. As protein: CASSYSLDSHQPQHF.

The gene calls are TRBV3-1 (or the pseudogene TRBV3-2) and TRBJ2-5, with a weak D call TRBD2 (5 bases). CDR1 and CDR2 (germline): LGHDT, YNNKEL (reference sequence). CDR3 length equals 14 residues. The V gene lost 6 bases and the J gene lost 6 bases, with 17 bases spanning the gap. The CDR3 loop is CASRHSRGLQTQYF. DNA for the CDR3: TGTGCCAGCAGGCATAGCCGCGGGCTCCAGACCCAGTACTTC.